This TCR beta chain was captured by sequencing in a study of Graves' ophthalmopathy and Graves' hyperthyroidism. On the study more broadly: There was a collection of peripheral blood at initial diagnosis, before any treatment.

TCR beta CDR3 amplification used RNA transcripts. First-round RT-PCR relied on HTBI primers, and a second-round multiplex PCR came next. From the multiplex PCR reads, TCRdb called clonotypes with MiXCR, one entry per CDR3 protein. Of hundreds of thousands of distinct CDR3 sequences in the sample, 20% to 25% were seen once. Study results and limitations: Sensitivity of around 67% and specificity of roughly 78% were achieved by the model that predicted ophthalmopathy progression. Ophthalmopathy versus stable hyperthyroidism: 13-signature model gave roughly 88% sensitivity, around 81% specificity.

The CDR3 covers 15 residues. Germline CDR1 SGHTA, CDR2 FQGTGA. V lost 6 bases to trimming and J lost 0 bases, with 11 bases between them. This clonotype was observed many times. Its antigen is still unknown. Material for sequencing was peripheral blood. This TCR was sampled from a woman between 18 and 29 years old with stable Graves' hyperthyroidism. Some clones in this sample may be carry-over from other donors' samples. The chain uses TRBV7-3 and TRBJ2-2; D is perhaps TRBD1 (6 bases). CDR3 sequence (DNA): TGTGCCAGCAGTTTAGGGGGACCGAACACCGGGGAGCTGTTTTTT. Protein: CASSLGGPNTGELFF.